This TCR beta chain originates from a study of blood T cell repertoires in COVID-19. Looking at the study overall: The United States, Italy and Spain provided the acute and convalescent COVID-19 samples. T cells, B-cell-depleted T cells, or PBMCs supplied cDNA or gDNA.

As processed by the authors: Estimates of nucleated cell counts were drawn from the amplification of reference gene primers. Assay: immunoSEQ multiplex PCR; the TCRdb copy retains only in-frame clones and omits some. V, J and clone size reflect that table, while D and trimming were determined from the DNA. This table has around 160,000 clones, around 81% appearing once. V was shortened by 5 bases and J by 9 bases, with 17 bases between the two germline ends. This CDR3 has 14 amino acids. Looked up from germline, CDR1 is SGHVS and CDR2 is FQNEAQ. The sequence derives from a human donor with acute or convalescent COVID-19. The donor label of this sample is uncertain. Sequenced sample: peripheral blood. V and J are TRBV7-8 and TRBJ2-1; weak D call: TRBD2 (5 bases). The CDR3 DNA is TGTGCCAGCAGCAGGGATGGTAGCGCGGGTGAGCAGTTCTTC. It is translated as CASSRDGSAGEQFF. Using reference TRBV7-8 and TRBJ2-1 for the parts outside the CDR3, the full variable domain is GAGVSQSPRYKVAKRGQDVALRCDPISGHVSLFWYQQALGQGPEFLTYFQNEAQLDKSGLPSDRFFAERPEGSVSTLKIQRTQQEDSAVYLCASSRDGSAGEQFFGPGTRLTVL.